This is a list of T cell receptor beta chains from one sample in a study of T cell responses to AZD1222 COVID-19 vaccine. Sequenced by immunoSEQ multiplex PCR; TCRdb stores in-frame clones only, minus some. The sample records approximately 120,000 clones, about 90% being singletons. This material consisted of peripheral blood, taken on day 0 of AZD1222 vaccination. All receptors come from an adult in good health. The CDR3 runs from the conserved cysteine through the conserved F or W. A D gene is named only where the DNA matches it firmly. Clone size is stated in some rows and not others, as once, few, many or a class when expanded.

d_call clone_size v_call cdr3_aa
TRBD1 once TRBV28 CASTPWTGTPEAFF
TRBD2 NA TRBV4-1 CASSQTHWGGDNQYF
NA NA TRBV3-1/TRBV3-2 CASSQATVGTEAFF
NA NA TRBV30 CAWRWPVGNTIYF
NA NA TRBV5-1 CASSLDPGSQETQYF
TRBD1 NA TRBV5-8 CASSFSPHFRTGEAFF
TRBD2 NA TRBV6-2/TRBV6-3 CASSYSFLAESTDTQYF
TRBD1 NA TRBV7-9 CASSLGDRANSPLHF
NA NA TRBV28 CASSPLGRGTEAFF
NA NA TRBV6-2/TRBV6-3 CASRQTYGYTF
NA NA TRBV3-1/TRBV3-2 CASAGGFYEQYF
TRBD2 NA TRBV3-1/TRBV3-2 CASSTLAGTYEQYF
NA few TRBV25-1 CASNRGTDTQYF
TRBD2 NA TRBV7-2 CASSPTRGGTGELFF
NA few TRBV27 CASSLRQRNQPQHF
NA NA TRBV13 CASSFMEGPYNEQFF
NA NA TRBV28 CASSPPGVSGEQFF
NA NA TRBV6-2/TRBV6-3 CASSRGTFGNTIYF
NA NA TRBV6-5 CASEVPGKGDYGYTF
NA NA TRBV4-1 CASSPRQIAYEQYF
TRBD1 NA TRBV4-3 CASSQEGDRGQPQHF
TRBD1 NA TRBV30 CAWMGQGAYEQYF
TRBD1 NA TRBV7-9 CASSPGQGEGIQYF
TRBD2 NA TRBV7-9 CASSPLTSGETQYF
TRBD2 NA TRBV7-3 CASSLVAGGPETQYF
NA NA TRBV11-2 CASSLGWLRTIATEAFF
TRBD2 NA TRBV2 CASRWTSGGMTDTQYF
NA NA TRBV7-9 CASSLGWTGTFVNEQFF
NA NA TRBV30 CAWSVPSVLVGFAEAFF
NA NA TRBV19 CASSAGTTYEQYF
NA NA TRBV6-2/TRBV6-3 CASSFYNEQFF
NA NA TRBV28 CASSLTASEAFF
NA NA TRBV11-2 CASSLGTGLSETQYF
NA NA TRBV2 CASSADEGNQPQHF
NA once TRBV19 CASSPQRSYEQYF
NA once TRBV6-2/TRBV6-3 CASSNYYNEQFF
NA NA TRBV7-2 CASSPPTVYGYTF
TRBD2 NA TRBV27 CASSPVYSGGAYEQYF